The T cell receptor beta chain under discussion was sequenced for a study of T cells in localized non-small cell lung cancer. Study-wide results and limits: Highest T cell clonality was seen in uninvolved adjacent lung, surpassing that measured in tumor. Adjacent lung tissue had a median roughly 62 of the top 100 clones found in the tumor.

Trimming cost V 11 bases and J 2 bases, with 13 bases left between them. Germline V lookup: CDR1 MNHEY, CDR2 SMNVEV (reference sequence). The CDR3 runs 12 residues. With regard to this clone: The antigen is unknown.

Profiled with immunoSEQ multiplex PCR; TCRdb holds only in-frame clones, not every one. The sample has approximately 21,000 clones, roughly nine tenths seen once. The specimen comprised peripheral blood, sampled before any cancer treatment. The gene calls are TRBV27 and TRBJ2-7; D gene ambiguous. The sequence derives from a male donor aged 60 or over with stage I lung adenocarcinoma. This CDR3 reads CAAGLQPYEQYF. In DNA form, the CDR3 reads TGTGCCGCAGGTCTGCAACCCTACGAGCAGTACTTC.